This T cell receptor beta chain derives from a study of CXCR3-negative and CXCR3-positive naive CD8 T cells. 5' RACE that incorporated UMI labels was used to prepare the TRB cDNA libraries. No DNA is given; TCRdb re-called the 5' RACE reads and lists each CDR3 protein once. This repertoire includes about 56,000 distinct CDR3 sequences. A word on this clonotype: Antigen: not known.

Findings of the study overall: The naive subsets expressed comparable surface CD5, and the authors inferred TCR strength from TRB CDR3 properties. Whereas both naive subsets had comparably high diversity, memory CD8+ cells had much lower diversity.

Sorting yielded triplicates of 300,000 cells for each CD8+ T cell subset. Looked up from germline, CDR1 is LGHNA and CDR2 is YNFKEQ. CDR3 length: 13 residues. The chain recombines TRBV4-2 with TRBJ2-7. The source material was memory CD8+ T cells from blood. The sequence was collected from a human donor in good health. Some clones in this sample may be carry-over from other donors' samples. The CDR3 loop reads CASSQDRSYEQYF.